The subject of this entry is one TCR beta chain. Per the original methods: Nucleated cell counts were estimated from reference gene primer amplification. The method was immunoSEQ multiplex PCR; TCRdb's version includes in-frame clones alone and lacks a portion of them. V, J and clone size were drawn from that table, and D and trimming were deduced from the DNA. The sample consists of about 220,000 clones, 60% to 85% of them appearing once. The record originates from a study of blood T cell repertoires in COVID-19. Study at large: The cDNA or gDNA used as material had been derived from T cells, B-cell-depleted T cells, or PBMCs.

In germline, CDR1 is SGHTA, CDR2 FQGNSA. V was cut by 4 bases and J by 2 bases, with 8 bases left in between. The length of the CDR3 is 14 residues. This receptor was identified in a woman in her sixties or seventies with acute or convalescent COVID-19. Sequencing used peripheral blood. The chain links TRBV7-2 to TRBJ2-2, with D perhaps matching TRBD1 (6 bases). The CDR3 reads CASSSRGNTGELFF. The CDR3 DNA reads TGTGCCAGCAGCTCCAGGGGAAACACCGGGGAGCTGTTTTTT.